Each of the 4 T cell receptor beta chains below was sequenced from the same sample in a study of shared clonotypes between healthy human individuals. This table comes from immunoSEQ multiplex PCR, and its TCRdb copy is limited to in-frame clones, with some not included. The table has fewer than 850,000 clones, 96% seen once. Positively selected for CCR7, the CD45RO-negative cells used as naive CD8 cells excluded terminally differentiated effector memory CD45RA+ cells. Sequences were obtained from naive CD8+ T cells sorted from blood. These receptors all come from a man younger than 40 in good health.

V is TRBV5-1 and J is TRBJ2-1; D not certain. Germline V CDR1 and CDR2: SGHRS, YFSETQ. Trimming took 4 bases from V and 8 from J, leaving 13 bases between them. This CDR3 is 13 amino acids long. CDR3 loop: CASSLQISDEQFF. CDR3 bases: TGCGCCAGCAGCCTACAGATTTCGGATGAGCAGTTCTTC.

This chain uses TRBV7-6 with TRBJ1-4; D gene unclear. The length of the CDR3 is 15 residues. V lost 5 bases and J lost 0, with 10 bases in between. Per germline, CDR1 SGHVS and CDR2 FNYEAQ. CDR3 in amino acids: CASSAYGATNEKLFF. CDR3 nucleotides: TGTGCCAGCAGCGCCTACGGGGCAACTAATGAAAAACTGTTTTTT.

This CDR3 reads CASSRADRGMDEQYF. CDR3 nucleotides: TGTGCCAGCAGCCGCGCCGACAGGGGTATGGACGAGCAGTACTTC. This chain connects TRBV16 to TRBJ2-7; 8 nucleotides agree with TRBD1. Germline CDR1 and CDR2: KGHSY and FQNENV. There are 15 residues in the CDR3. The junction had 10 bases not matched to a gene; V was cut back by 4 bases and J by 5 bases.

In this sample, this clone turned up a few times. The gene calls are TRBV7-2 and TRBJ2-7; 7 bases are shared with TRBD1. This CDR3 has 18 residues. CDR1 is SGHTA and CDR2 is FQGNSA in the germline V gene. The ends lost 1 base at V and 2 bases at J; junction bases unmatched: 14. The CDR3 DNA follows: TGTGCCAGCAGCTTAGTGGCATCCGGGACAGAAATGACCTACGAGCAGTACTTC. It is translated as CASSLVASGTEMTYEQYF. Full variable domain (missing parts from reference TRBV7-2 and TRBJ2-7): GAGVSQSPSNKVTEKGKDVELRCDPISGHTALYWYRQSLGQGLEFLIYFQGNSAPDKSGLPSDRFSAERTGGSVSTLTIQRTQQEDSAVYLCASSLVASGTEMTYEQYFGPGTRLTVT.